The T cell receptor (beta chain) described here comes from a study of control samples from healthy donors and cancer patients. Sequencing used immunoSEQ multiplex PCR; TCRdb keeps in-frame clones, though not all of them. Of about 110,000 clones in the sample, 70% to 85% were seen once. The CDR3 extends over 11 amino acids. Germline CDR1 KGHSH, CDR2 LQKENI. Trimming cost V 10 bases and J 4 bases, with 8 bases left between them. Material: blood. The chain joins TRBV18 to TRBJ1-3; D is ambiguous. The receptor was derived from a young man in good health. This CDR3 is CAIPSGNTIYF. In DNA form, the CDR3 reads TGTGCCATCCCGAGCGGAAACACCATATATTTT.